What follows describes a single T cell receptor (beta chain). There is no known antigen for this receptor. Per-base qualities were not stored, and no clone one base away is much larger. This record belongs to a study of regulatory and conventional T cells in RAG deficiency (dated by TCRdb to 2015 to 2018). Concerning the study at large: To compare the diversity and composition of the repertoires of Treg, conventional CD4+ and CD8+ T cells between RAG-deficient patients and healthy controls, the study applied high-throughput TCR beta sequencing. Overall study results and their limits: Rather than being bona fide Treg cells, the sorted CD25-high CD127-low cells in Omenn syndrome patients may represent peripherally activated cells. Shorter CDR3 lengths were found in all patient T-cell subsets, and >75% Treg-Tconv repertoire overlap at nucleotide and amino acid level was observed in Omenn syndrome patients. Compared with controls, Omenn syndrome and CID/AS patients had 95 to 100-fold fewer unique TCR beta sequences in Treg cells, but only approximately 10-fold fewer in the other subsets. Compared with control T-cell subpopulations, RAG-deficient patients had much lower Shannon entropy and higher Simpson indices. For some subjects, some T-cell subset analyses were not performed.

Before genomic DNA extraction, conventional CD4+ T cells were isolated from blood as CD25-low CD127-high cells. Repertoire analyses used several healthy control donors as the comparison group. Libraries came from the immunoSEQ multiplex PCR assay. Rearranged TCR beta chain products were amplified from the genomic DNA of sorted T-cell subsets and were then sequenced. The paper's data handling went like this. Shannon entropy and Simpson indices were used to measure the diversity of productive TCR beta rearrangements in each repertoire. Clonal expansion was assessed using the summed frequency of the 100 most abundant productive TCR beta clonotypes among total reads. The TRB repertoires were evaluated with a self-reactivity index based on amino acid usage at CDR3beta positions 6 and 7. Two-way ANOVA was applied to the repertoire analyses, whereas Student t or Mann-Whitney tests were applied to the flow cytometric analyses. TCRdb carries this immuneACCESS record with in-frame sequences only. Its versions omit some clonotypes, under half of them owing to an unresolved V gene in the studies checked, with the rest unexplained. D and trimming come from the DNA, and the V and J calls and clone size come from that table. A total of about 50,000 clones appear in this sample, 85% to 90% of them only once. In total, the top ten clones hold about 0.5% of the sample.

A distance of 15 bases separates the germline ends of V and J, which lose 6 bases and 4 bases respectively. CDR1 and CDR2, looked up from the germline V gene, are KGHSH and LQKENI. Taken from cysteine to phenylalanine, the CDR3 has 14 residues. The sequence is cut down to CDR3 DNA, 42 bases in frame from base 1. This sample was shared with a second study, whose subject was regulatory T cells. As described in the second report: In the multiplex PCR, 52 forward TRBV primers and 13 reverse TRBJ primers were used, and assay-based and computational corrections were applied for amplification bias. In patients, repertoires had restricted unique TRB V-J pairs and skewed V and J gene usage, with regulatory T cells showing the most marked changes. The study compared T-cell receptor beta repertoires of sorted regulatory, conventional CD4+ and CD8+ T cells between CD3G-deficient patients and healthy controls. Peripheral blood mononuclear cells were isolated by Ficoll density separation. Within the immunoSEQ assay, multiplex PCR amplified rearranged TRB loci from genomic DNA. TRB amplicons were sequenced on an Illumina HiSeq platform. Custom algorithms error-filtered the raw sequences and aligned the raw sequences to reference gene sequences, after which the immunoSEQ online tools were used for analysis. The frequencies of productive and nonproductive TRB rearrangements were evaluated among unique sequences as well as among total sequences. Prism software was used to run t tests, Mann-Whitney tests or two-way ANOVA for comparisons between groups.

The receptor comes from a human donor in good health. The specimen sequenced was CD4+ effector T cells sorted from blood. This receptor chain uses TRBV18 and TRBJ2-5; the D region possibly corresponds to TRBD1 (6 bases align). DNA sequence: TGTGCCAGCTCCCCAGGGGCTACCCGAGAGACCCAGTACTTC. This gives the protein CASSPGATRETQYF.